This entry lists 8 T cell receptor beta chains sequenced from one sample in a study of T cells in Graves' hyperthyroidism and ophthalmopathy. Amplified regions were TCR beta CDR3 sequences from RNA transcripts. HTBI primers were employed in a first-round RT-PCR of the TCR CDR3. TCRdb itself ran the multiplex PCR reads through MiXCR, one entry per CDR3 protein. The data hold under 750,000 distinct CDR3 sequences, with around 19% observed a single time. Sequencing was performed on blood. The receptors originated from a woman in her 50s with Graves' hyperthyroidism that later progressed to Graves' ophthalmopathy.

This clonotype was picked up a small number of times. The rearrangement joins TRBV7-3 to TRBJ2-1; 10 bases agree with TRBD2. This CDR3 has 16 residues. Germline-derived CDR1 and CDR2 are SGHTA and FQGTGA. The V segment lost 4 bases and the J segment 5 bases; nucleotides outside the gene matches: 8. The CDR3 loop reads CASSSTVAGGNNEQFF. The CDR3 region has the DNA TGTGCCAGCAGCTCAACCGTAGCGGGGGGAAACAATGAGCAGTTCTTC.

This clonotype was detected ten times or more. J is TRBJ2-1 and V is TRBV12-3 or TRBV12-4; a possible D gene is TRBD2 (7 bases). Trimming removed 8 bases at V and 7 bases at J, with 12 bases between. The CDR3 loop spans 12 amino acids. The CDR3, as DNA: TGTGCCAGCGCCGGGGGGCCTAATGAGCAGTTCTTC. Protein product: CASAGGPNEQFF.

DNA for the CDR3: TGTGCCAGCAGCCAACAGGGTAACAGGGAAAAAAACATTCAGTACTTC. The encoded protein is CASSQQGNREKNIQYF. V and J are TRBV7-2 and TRBJ2-4; TRBD1 might be the D (6 bases). V shed 5 bases and J shed 4 bases, with 18 bases lying between them. The CDR3 is 16 residues long. CDR1 is SGHTA and CDR2 is FQGNSA in the germline V gene.

This clonotype occurred a few times. The chain is built from TRBV7-9 and TRBJ1-4; D is undetermined. The germline CDR1 and CDR2 sequences are SEHNR and FQNEAQ (reference sequence). V shed 2 bases and J shed 0 bases, with 10 bases lying between them. The length of the CDR3 is 16 residues. CDR3 nucleotide sequence: TGTGCCAGCAGCTTATCTGGACGGTCAACTAATGAAAAACTGTTTTTT. Residues: CASSLSGRSTNEKLFF. The entire variable domain, with the rest obtained from reference TRBV7-9 and TRBJ1-4, is as follows: DTGVSQNPRHKITKRGQNVTFRCDPISEHNRLYWYRQTLGQGPEFLTYFQNEAQLEKSRLLSDRFSAERPKGSFSTLEIQRTEQGDSAMYLCASSLSGRSTNEKLFFGSGTQLSVL.

Worth noting for this clonotype: One end of the junction fails to match germline, which may point to a read error. The chain combines TRBV24-1 with TRBJ1-2; D unresolved. Germline V CDR1 and CDR2: KGHDR, SFDVKD. The CDR3 loop spans 14 amino acids. CDR3 nucleotide sequence: TGTGCCACCAGTGACCGAGGGCAAGCTCGTGGCAACACCTTC. Translation: CATSDRGQARGNTF.

The chain uses TRBV19 and TRBJ1-4; no clear D gene. Trimming removed 5 bases at V and 8 bases at J, with 18 bases between. This CDR3 spans 15 amino acids. The germline V gene encodes CDR1 LNHDA and CDR2 SQIVND (reference sequence). CDR3 sequence: CASSPRPPQVEKLFF. CDR3 in DNA: TGTGCCAGTAGTCCCAGACCCCCTCAGGTGGAAAAACTGTTTTTT.

The chain carries TRBV10-1 and TRBJ1-3; D is ambiguous. The CDR3 totals 14 residues. Between the trimmed V and J ends, which lost 4 bases and 2 bases, there was a span of 9 bases. Germline loops: CDR1 WNHNN, CDR2 SYGVQD (reference sequence). As DNA, the CDR3 is TGCGCCAGCAGTGCGGCTGGGGCTGGAAACACCATATATTTT. This codes for CASSAAGAGNTIYF.

The genes are TRBV18 and TRBJ2-2; D is uncertain. V gave up 0 bases and J gave up 1 base, with 12 bases separating them. CDR1 is KGHSH, CDR2 LQKENI, per germline. The CDR3 covers 17 residues. The CDR3 coding sequence is TGTGCCAGCTCACCACCGGTTAGTATCAGGAACACCGGGGAGCTGTTTTTT. It yields the protein CASSPPVSIRNTGELFF.